The rows below give T cell receptor beta chains drawn from one sample of a study of blood T cell repertoires in COVID-19. Using immunoSEQ multiplex PCR, the repertoire was profiled, and TCRdb retains in-frame clones only, with some absent. The sample carries 20,000 or so clones, about 86% recorded once. The sample comprised peripheral blood. The receptors derive from a man aged 65 to 79 with acute or convalescent COVID-19. CDR3s include the opening cysteine and the closing phenylalanine or tryptophan. D genes are given only for firm matches. Clone sizes are given selectively: once, few, many, or a class where the clone is expanded.

TGTGCCAGCAGGCCACAGAGCTCCTATAATTCACCCCTCCACTTT	CASRPQSSYNSPLHF	NA	TRBV6-5	TRBJ1-6	NA
TGTGCCAGCAGTCACAGGGGGGTTTACGAAAACATTCAGTACTTC	CASSHRGVYENIQYF	NA	TRBV28	TRBJ2-4	TRBD1
TGTGCCAGCAGCTTAGGAAGGGGTGATGGCTACACCTTC	CASSLGRGDGYTF	NA	TRBV7-2	TRBJ1-2	NA
TGTGCCAGCAGCGTAGGTGCGATAGATGGAAACACCATATATTTT	CASSVGAIDGNTIYF	NA	TRBV9	TRBJ1-3	NA
TGTGCCAGCTCACGGGGACTAGCGGGAGTCAATGAGCAGTTCTTC	CASSRGLAGVNEQFF	once	TRBV18	TRBJ2-1	TRBD2
TGCAGCGTTGAGGTAGCGAAAGCGGGCTACGAGCAGTACTTC	CSVEVAKAGYEQYF	NA	TRBV29-1	TRBJ2-7	NA
TGCAGTGCAGGCAGGGGAGAAGCTTTCTTT	CSAGRGEAFF	few	TRBV20-1	TRBJ1-1	NA
TGTGCCAGCAGGCAGCGGTACGAGCAGTACTTC	CASRQRYEQYF	NA	TRBV21-1	TRBJ2-7	NA
TGTGCCAGCAGCGTAGGGTACAGGGGGAGCGTCGAGCAGTACTTC	CASSVGYRGSVEQYF	NA	TRBV9	TRBJ2-7	TRBD1
TGCGCCAGCAGCGTGGGACTAGCGGGAGGAAGGTACGAGCAGTACTTC	CASSVGLAGGRYEQYF	NA	TRBV5-1	TRBJ2-7	TRBD2